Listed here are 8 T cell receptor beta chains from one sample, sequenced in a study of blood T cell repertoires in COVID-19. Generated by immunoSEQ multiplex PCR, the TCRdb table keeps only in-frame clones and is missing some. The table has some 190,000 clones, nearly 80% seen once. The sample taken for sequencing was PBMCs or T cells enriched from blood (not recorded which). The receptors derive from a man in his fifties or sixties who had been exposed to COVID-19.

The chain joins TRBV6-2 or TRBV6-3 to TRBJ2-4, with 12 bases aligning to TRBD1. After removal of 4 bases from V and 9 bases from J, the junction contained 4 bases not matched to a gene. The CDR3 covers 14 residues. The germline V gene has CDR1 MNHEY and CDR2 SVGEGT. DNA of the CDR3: TGTGCCAGCAGTTTGGGACAGGGGGCGGCCATTCAGTACTTC. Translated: CASSLGQGAAIQYF.

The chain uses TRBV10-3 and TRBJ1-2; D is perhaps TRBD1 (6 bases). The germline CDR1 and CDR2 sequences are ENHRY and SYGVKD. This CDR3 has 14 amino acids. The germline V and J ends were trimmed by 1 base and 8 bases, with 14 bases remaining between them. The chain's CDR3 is CAISELGAPLGYTF. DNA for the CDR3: TGTGCCATCAGTGAGTTGGGGGCCCCCCTAGGCTACACCTTC.

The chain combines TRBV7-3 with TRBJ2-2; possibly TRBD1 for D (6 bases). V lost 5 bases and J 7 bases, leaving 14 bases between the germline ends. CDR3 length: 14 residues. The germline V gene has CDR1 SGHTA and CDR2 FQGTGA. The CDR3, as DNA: TGTGCCAGCAGCCCCCCCACAGGGTTCGGGGAGCTGTTTTTT. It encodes CASSPPTGFGELFF.

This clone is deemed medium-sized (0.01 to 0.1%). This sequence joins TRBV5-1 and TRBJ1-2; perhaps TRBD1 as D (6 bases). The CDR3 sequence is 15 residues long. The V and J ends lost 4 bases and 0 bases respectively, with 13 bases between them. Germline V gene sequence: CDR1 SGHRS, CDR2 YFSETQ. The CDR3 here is CASSPRGGPNYGYTF. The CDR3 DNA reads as TGCGCCAGCAGCCCCCGGGGGGGGCCTAACTATGGCTACACCTTC.

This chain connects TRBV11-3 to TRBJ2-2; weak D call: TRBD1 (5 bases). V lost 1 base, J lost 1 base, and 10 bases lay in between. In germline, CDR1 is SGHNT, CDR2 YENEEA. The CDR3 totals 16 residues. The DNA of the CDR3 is TGTGCCAGCAGCTTAGGATGGACACTGAACACCGGGGAGCTGTTTTTT. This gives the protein CASSLGWTLNTGELFF. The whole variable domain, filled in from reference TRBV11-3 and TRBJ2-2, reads EAGVVQSPRYKIIEKKQPVAFWCNPISGHNTLYWYLQNLGQGPELLIRYENEEAVDDSQLPKDRFSAERLKGVDSTLKIQPAELGDSAVYLCASSLGWTLNTGELFFGEGSRLTVL.

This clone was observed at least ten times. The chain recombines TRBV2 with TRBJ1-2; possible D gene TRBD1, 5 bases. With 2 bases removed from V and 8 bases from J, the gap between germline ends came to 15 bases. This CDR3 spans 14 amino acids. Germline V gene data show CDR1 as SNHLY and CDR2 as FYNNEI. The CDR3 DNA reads TGTGCCAGCAGTGAAAGTCGGGGGTTCGGCGGCTACACCTTC. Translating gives CASSESRGFGGYTF.

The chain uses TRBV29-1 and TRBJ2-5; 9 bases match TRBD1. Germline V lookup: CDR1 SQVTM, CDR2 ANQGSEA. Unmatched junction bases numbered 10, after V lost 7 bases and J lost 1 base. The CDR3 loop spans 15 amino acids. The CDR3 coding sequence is TGCAGCGCCCTGCCCGGGACAGGGCCCCAAGAGACCCAGTACTTC. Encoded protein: CSALPGTGPQETQYF.

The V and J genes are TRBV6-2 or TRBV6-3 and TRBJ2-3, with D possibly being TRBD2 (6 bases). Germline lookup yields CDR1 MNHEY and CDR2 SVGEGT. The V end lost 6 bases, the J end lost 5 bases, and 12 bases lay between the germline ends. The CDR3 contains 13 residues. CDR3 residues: CASSPYGRDTQYF. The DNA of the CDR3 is TGTGCCAGCAGCCCGTACGGGAGAGATACGCAGTATTTT.